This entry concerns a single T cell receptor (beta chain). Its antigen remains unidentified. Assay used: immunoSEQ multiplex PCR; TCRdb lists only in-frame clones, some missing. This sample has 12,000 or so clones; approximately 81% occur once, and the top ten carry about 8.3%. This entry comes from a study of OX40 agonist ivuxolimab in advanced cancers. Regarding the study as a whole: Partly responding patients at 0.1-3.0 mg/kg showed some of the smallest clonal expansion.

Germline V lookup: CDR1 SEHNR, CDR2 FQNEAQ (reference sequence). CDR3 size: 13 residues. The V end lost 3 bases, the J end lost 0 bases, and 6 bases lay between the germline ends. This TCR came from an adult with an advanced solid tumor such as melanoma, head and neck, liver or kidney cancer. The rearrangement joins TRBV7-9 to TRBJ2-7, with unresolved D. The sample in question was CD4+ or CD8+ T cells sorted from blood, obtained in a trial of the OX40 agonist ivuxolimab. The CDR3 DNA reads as TGTGCCAGCAGCTTTCAACCCTCCTACGAGCAGTACTTC. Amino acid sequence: CASSFQPSYEQYF.